A single T cell receptor (beta chain) is shown here with its context. The entry originates in a study of cytomegalovirus exposure and HLA in healthy donors. The method was immunoSEQ multiplex PCR; TCRdb's version includes in-frame clones alone and lacks a portion of them. The sample has 66,000 or so clones; around 97% are singletons. V dropped 5 bases and J dropped 4; count of bases not matched to a gene: 7. The CDR3 totals 15 residues. From germline, CDR1 is SEHNR and CDR2 FQNEAQ (reference sequence). The TCR was taken from a woman between 18 and 29 years old in good health and CMV-seropositive. The rearrangement links TRBV7-9 to TRBJ1-4, with 7 bases matching TRBD1. Sequencing was done on a sample of PBMCs. CDR3 sequence (DNA): TGTGCCAGCAGCGGAACACAGGGGCTTAATGAAAAACTGTTTTTT. It codes for CASSGTQGLNEKLFF.